This T cell receptor (beta chain) appears in the sequencing data of a study of T cells in Graves' hyperthyroidism and ophthalmopathy. This clonotype showed up just a few times. The target antigen is unknown. Study-level findings and limits: Most clonotypes expanded in the thyroid (above 0.001) were also present in blood. Ophthalmopathy onset followed model prediction by a median roughly 6 months.

V was pared by 0 bases and J by 0 bases, with 9 bases between. Germline V gene sequence: CDR1 LGHNA, CDR2 YNFKEQ. The CDR3 runs 16 residues. At least 3 on the Clinical Activity Score was recorded for ophthalmopathy patients, who also had NOSPECS grade at least 4 and duration under 3 months. Thyroid ultrasound and orbital computed tomography, with clinical symptoms and serum thyroxine and TRAb, informed diagnoses. TCR beta CDR3 regions were amplified from RNA transcripts. First-round RT-PCR of the TCR CDR3 relied on the HTBI primer set. One entry per CDR3 protein results from TCRdb running MiXCR on the multiplex PCR reads. This table has fewer than 650,000 distinct CDR3 sequences, 13% to 15% appearing once.

The V call is TRBV4-2, the J call TRBJ1-3, with D perhaps matching TRBD1 (5 bases). The source material was blood. This TCR was recovered from a woman aged 18-29 years with Graves' ophthalmopathy. Here the CDR3 reads CASSQETALSGNTIYF. CDR3 in DNA: TGTGCCAGCAGCCAAGAGACAGCCCTCTCTGGAAACACCATATATTTT.